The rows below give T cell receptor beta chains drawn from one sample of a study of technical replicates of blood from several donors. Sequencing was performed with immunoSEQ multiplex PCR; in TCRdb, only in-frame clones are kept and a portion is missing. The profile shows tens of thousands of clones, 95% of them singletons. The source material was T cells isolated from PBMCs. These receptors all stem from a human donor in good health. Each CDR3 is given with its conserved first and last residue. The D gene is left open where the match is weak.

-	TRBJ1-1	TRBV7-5	CVRSPSWTGRATEAFF
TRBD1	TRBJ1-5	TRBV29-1	CSVVTGINQPQHF
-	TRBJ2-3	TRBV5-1	CASGGDTDTQYF
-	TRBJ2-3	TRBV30	CAWSVDRADTQYF
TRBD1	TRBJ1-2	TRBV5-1	CASRPKPTGNYGYTF
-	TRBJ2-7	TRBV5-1	CASSSRDKPSYEQYF
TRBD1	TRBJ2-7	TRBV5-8	CASSSGQGNEQYF
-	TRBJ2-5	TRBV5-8	CASSPTGSGTQYF
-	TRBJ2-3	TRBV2	CASSDNSRDTQYF
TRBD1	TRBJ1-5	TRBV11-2	CASSLGTGHQPQHF
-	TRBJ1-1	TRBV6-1	CASSGRAGEAFF
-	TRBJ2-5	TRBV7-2	CASSLWTPPRETQYF
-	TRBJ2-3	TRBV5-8	CASSLKEIDTQYF
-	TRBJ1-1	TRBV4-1	CASSQDITESRGDTEAFF
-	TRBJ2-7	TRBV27	CASSFLVGADEQYF
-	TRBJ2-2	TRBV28	CAIPTSTNTGELFF
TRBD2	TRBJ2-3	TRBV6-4	CASSDRREGDTQYF
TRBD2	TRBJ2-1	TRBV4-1	CASSQAPSGDYNEQFF
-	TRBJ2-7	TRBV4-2	CASSPSRAHEQYF
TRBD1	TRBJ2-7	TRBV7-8	CASSLVGTGALEQYF
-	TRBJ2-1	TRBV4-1	CASRTPGQNNEQFF
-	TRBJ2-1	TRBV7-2	CASSSYGEQFF
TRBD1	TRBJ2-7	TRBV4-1	CASSGDRASYEQYF
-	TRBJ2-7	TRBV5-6	CASSFNAYEQYF
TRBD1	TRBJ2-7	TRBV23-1	CASSKDRGHEQYF
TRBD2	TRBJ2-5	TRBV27	CASRLSGYQETQYF
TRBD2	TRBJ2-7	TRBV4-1	CASSPGTSGDYYEQYF
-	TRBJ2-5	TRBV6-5	CASSALGTQYF
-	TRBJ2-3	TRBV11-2	CASRAGITDTQYF
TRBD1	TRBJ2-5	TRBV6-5	CASSKMTGPAETQYF
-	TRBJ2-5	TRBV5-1	CASRTIQGGGETQYF
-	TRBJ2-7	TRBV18	CASSPASGSSYEQYF
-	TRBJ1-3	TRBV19	CASSIDASSGNTIYF
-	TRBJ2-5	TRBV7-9	CASSLDFRRTKETQYF
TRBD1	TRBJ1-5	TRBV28	CASSPGGTLSNQPQHF
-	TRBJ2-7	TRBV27	CASGRTPYEQYF
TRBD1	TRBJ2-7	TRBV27	CASSKKGQPSYEQYF
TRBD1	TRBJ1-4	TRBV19	CASTDRGREKLFF
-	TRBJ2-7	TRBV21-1	CASSETPRGEMTYEQYF
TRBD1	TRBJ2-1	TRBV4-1	CASRAVGTGDNEQFF
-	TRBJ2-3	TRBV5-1	CASSLAGRGSTDTQYF
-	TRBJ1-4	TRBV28	CASSFGRLTNEKLFF
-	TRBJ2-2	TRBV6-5	CASRPVVWTGELFF
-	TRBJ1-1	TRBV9	CASSVIPNTEAFF
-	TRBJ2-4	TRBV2	CASSDQGWAKNIQYF
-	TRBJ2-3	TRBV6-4	CASSLADQGTTDTQYF
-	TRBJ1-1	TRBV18	CASSRDVGERTEAFF
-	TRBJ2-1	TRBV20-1	CSASDNEQFF